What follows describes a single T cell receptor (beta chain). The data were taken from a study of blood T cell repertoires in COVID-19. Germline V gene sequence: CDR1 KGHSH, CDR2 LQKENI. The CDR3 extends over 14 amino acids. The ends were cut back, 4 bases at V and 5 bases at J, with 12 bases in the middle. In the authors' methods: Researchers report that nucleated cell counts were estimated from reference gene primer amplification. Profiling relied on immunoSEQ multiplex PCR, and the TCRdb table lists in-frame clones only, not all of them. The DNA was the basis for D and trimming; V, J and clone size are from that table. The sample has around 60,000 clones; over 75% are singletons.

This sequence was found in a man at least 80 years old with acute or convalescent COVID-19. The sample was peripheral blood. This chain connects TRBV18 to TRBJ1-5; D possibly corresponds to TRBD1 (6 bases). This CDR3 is CASSHRVGDQPQHF. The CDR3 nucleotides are TGTGCCAGCTCACACAGGGTGGGGGATCAGCCCCAGCATTTT.